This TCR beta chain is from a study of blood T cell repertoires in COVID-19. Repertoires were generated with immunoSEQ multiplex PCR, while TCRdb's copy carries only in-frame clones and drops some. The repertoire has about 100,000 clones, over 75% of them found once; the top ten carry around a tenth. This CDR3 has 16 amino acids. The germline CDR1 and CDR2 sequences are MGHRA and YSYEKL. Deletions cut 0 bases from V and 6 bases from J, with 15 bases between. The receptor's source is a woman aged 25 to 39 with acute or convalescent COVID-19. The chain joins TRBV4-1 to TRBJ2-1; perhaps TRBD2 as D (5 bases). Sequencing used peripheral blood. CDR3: CASSQEAARVLNEQFF. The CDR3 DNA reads TGCGCCAGCAGCCAAGAGGCAGCGAGGGTACTCAATGAGCAGTTCTTC.